This TCR beta chain was sequenced during a study of CD8 T cells in Susac syndrome. For this clonotype: Its target is unknown.

After extraction with the RNeasy kit, roughly 0.45 to 1 ug of the RNA was reverse transcribed using random hexamers. A multiplex approach, immunoSEQ multiplex PCR, amplified TCR beta CDR3 across 54 Vbeta and 13 Jbeta. TCRdb recomputed calls from the immunoSEQ multiplex PCR reads with MiXCR, one row per CDR3 protein. Of around 150,000 distinct CDR3 sequences in the sample, about 94% were seen once. The study, taken as a whole, reports: As the study acknowledged, the number of individuals who were part of its TCR sequencing and HLA analysis was relatively small.

Sequencing of TCR beta was undertaken in CD8+ and CD4+ T cells derived from blood. V lost 4 bases, J lost 4 bases, and 13 bases lay in between. Germline lookup yields CDR1 DFQATT and CDR2 SNEGSKA (reference sequence). This CDR3 region has 13 residues. The chain uses TRBV20-1 and TRBJ1-2; no clear D. Sequencing was performed on CD4+ T cells from PBMCs. The clonotype comes from a human donor in good health. The CDR3 spells CSATRAGAYGYTF. CDR3 nucleotide sequence: TGCAGTGCTACGCGAGCGGGCGCCTATGGCTACACCTTC.